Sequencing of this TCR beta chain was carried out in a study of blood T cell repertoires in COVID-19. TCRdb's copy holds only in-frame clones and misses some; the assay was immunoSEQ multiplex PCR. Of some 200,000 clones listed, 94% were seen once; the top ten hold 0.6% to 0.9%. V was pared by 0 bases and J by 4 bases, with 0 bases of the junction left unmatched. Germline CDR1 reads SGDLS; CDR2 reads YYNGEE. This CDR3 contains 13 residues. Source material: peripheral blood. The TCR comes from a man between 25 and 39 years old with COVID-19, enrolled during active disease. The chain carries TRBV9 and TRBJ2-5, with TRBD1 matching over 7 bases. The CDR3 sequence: CASSVAGGETQYF. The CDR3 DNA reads TGTGCCAGCAGCGTAGCAGGGGGAGAGACCCAGTACTTC.